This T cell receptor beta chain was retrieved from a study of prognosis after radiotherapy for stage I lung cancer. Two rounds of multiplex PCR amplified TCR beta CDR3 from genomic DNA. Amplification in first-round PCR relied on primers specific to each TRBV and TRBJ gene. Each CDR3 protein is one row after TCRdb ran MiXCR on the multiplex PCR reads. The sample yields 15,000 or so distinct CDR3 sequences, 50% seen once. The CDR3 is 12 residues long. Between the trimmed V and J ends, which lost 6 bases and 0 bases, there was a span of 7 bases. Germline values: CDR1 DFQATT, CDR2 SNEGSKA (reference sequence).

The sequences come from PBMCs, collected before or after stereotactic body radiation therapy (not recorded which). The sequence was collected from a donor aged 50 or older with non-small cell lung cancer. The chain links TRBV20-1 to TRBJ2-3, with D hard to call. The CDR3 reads CSATDSTDTQYF. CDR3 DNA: TGCAGTGCCACCGACAGCACAGATACGCAGTATTTT.